These T cell receptor beta chains were read from a single sample in a study of CD8 T cells in Susac syndrome. TCRdb independently ran MiXCR on the immunoSEQ multiplex PCR reads; one entry per CDR3 protein. The sample carries around 180,000 distinct CDR3 sequences, approximately 93% recorded once. The sample consisted of CD4+ T cells from PBMCs. These receptors originate from a human donor with multiple sclerosis. Both conserved end residues are part of each CDR3. Each record gives: clone size, D gene, V gene, J gene, CDR3 DNA, CDR3 protein. A D gene is named only where the DNA matches it firmly. Size values are once, few and many counts, or a class for expanded clones, and some rows have none.

few	.	TRBV6-6	TRBJ2-7	TGTGCCAGCAGTTCCCCACAGGGATCCCCCTACGAGCAGTACTTC	CASSSPQGSPYEQYF
.	.	TRBV28	TRBJ2-1	TGTGCCAGCAGTCCCCCTCGCTCCTACAATGAGCAGTTCTTC	CASSPPRSYNEQFF
.	.	TRBV7-9	TRBJ2-5	TGTGCCAGCAGCTTAAGGCCTAATTTTCAAGAGACCCAGTACTTC	CASSLRPNFQETQYF
.	.	TRBV4-3	TRBJ2-2	TGCGCCAGCAGCCAAGGAATCGGGGGCAGAGGCACCGGGGAGCTGTTTTTT	CASSQGIGGRGTGELFF
.	.	TRBV12-3/TRBV12-4	TRBJ2-7	TGTGCCAGCAGTTTAAGGGGATCATACGAGCAGTACTTC	CASSLRGSYEQYF
.	.	TRBV30	TRBJ2-5	TGTGCCTGGAGTCCGCCCCTAGCGATCCAAGAGACCCAGTACTTC	CAWSPPLAIQETQYF
.	.	TRBV5-1	TRBJ2-3	TGCGCCAGCAGCTTGGCCGTCGGGGGAGCAGATACGCAGTATTTT	CASSLAVGGADTQYF
.	TRBD1	TRBV6-5	TRBJ2-7	TGTGCCAGCAGTTACGACAGGGGCGAGCAGTACTTC	CASSYDRGEQYF
.	.	TRBV6-5	TRBJ1-1	TGTGCCAGCACCTGGGCGGGGGCGGGCACTGAAGCTTTCTTT	CASTWAGAGTEAFF
.	.	TRBV3-1	TRBJ1-5	TGTGCCAGCAGCCAAGGGGAGGGGCAGCCCCAGCATTTT	CASSQGEGQPQHF
once	.	TRBV6-2/TRBV6-3	TRBJ1-1	TGTGCCAGCGCATGGTACACTGAAGCTTTCTTT	CASAWYTEAFF
.	.	TRBV10-3	TRBJ1-1	TGTGCCACCCTTCTTCGGGAGGACACTGAAGCTTTCTTT	CATLLREDTEAFF
.	.	TRBV19	TRBJ2-7	TGTGCCACCCGGGGTAGGACGACTAGGGTTTACGAGCAGTACTTC	CATRGRTTRVYEQYF
.	.	TRBV4-3	TRBJ2-5	TGCGCCAGCAGCCCCGTTTTAGCAGGGGTAGAGACCCAGTACTTC	CASSPVLAGVETQYF
.	.	TRBV6-8	TRBJ1-1	TGTGCCAGCAGTTACTACAGCGAGAACACTGAAGCTTTCTTT	CASSYYSENTEAFF
.	.	TRBV30	TRBJ1-5	TGTGCCTGGAGTAGAACAGGGCTCAGCAATCAGCCCCAGCATTTT	CAWSRTGLSNQPQHF
.	.	TRBV2	TRBJ2-6	TGTGCCAGCCCCCGCGCGGGGGCCAACGTCCTGACTTTC	CASPRAGANVLTF
once	.	TRBV7-2	TRBJ2-5	TGTGCCAGCAGCTTAGCGGGGACCAACCCAGGGACCCAGTACTTC	CASSLAGTNPGTQYF
.	.	TRBV10-3	TRBJ2-7	TGTGCCATCAGTGGTACCAACACAAGGAGCTCCTACGAGCAGTACTTC	CAISGTNTRSSYEQYF
once	.	TRBV18	TRBJ2-4	TGTGCCAGCTCACCGCCGGGCAGATTAAACATTCAGTACTTC	CASSPPGRLNIQYF
.	.	TRBV3-1	TRBJ1-2	TGTGCCAGCAGCCAAGATTTCGGGACGACATATGGCTACACCTTC	CASSQDFGTTYGYTF
.	.	TRBV12-3/TRBV12-4	TRBJ1-1	TGTGCCAGCAGTTTACACGGAGTAATGAACACTGAAGCTTTCTTT	CASSLHGVMNTEAFF
.	TRBD1	TRBV28	TRBJ2-7	TGTGCCAGCAGTTCGGGACAGCTACCCTACGAGCAGTACTTC	CASSSGQLPYEQYF